Described below is a single T cell receptor beta chain sequence and its context. The DNA is left out, because the CDR3 cannot be placed on it with certainty; the CDR3 is given as TCRdb lists it. These data come from a study of T cell responses to AZD1222 COVID-19 vaccine. Repertoires were generated with immunoSEQ multiplex PCR, while TCRdb's copy carries only in-frame clones and drops some. The top ten clones hold 1.1% of a sample with approximately 45,000 clones, roughly 89% of them seen once. Counting both end residues, the CDR3 totals 18 amino acids. The clonotype comes from an adult who received the AZD1222 COVID-19 vaccine. The specimen comprised peripheral blood, sampled 28 days after the second AZD1222 dose. The chain links TRBV21-1 to TRBJ2-2; the D call TRBD1 from the table was never checked on the DNA. TRBV21-1 is noted as a pseudogene. The CDR3 is CASSKVGSGTGRTGELFF.